This T cell receptor beta chain came from a study of cytomegalovirus exposure and HLA in healthy donors. General study findings and limits: That first-cohort TCR clusters tended to co-occur in the 95 to 150 validation repertoires was found in a later analysis. Cytomegalovirus association was listed for around 170 TCR beta chains.

Assay: immunoSEQ multiplex PCR; the TCRdb copy retains only in-frame clones and omits some. The sample holds 150,000 to 200,000 clones, 85% seen once. With regard to this clone: Its antigen is not identified.

Deletions cut 3 bases from V and 8 bases from J, with 13 bases between. CDR1 and CDR2 (germline): MDHEN, SYDVKM. The CDR3 loop spans 14 amino acids. V and J are TRBV28 and TRBJ1-4; D gene uncertain. The origin of this receptor is a man aged 18 to 30 in good health and CMV-seropositive. Material for sequencing was PBMCs. The CDR3, as DNA: TGTGCCAGCAGTTTTAACGGGGTACGCGAAAAACTGTTTTTT. Protein: CASSFNGVREKLFF.